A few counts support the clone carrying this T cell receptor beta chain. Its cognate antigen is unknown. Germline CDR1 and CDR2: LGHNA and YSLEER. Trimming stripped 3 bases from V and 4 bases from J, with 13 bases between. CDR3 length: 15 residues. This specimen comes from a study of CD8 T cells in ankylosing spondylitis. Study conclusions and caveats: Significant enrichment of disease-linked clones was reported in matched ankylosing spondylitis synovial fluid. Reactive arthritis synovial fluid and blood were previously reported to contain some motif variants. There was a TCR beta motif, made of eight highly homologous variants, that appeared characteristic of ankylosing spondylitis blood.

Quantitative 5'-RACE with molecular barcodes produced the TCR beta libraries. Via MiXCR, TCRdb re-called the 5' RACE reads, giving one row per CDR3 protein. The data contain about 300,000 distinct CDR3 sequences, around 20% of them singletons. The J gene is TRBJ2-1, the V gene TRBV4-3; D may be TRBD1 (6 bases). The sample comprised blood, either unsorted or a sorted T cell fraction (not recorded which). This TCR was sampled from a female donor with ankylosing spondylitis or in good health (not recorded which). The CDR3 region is CASSQVLDRYNEQFF. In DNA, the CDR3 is TGCGCCAGCAGCCAGGTCCTGGACAGATACAATGAGCAGTTCTTC.